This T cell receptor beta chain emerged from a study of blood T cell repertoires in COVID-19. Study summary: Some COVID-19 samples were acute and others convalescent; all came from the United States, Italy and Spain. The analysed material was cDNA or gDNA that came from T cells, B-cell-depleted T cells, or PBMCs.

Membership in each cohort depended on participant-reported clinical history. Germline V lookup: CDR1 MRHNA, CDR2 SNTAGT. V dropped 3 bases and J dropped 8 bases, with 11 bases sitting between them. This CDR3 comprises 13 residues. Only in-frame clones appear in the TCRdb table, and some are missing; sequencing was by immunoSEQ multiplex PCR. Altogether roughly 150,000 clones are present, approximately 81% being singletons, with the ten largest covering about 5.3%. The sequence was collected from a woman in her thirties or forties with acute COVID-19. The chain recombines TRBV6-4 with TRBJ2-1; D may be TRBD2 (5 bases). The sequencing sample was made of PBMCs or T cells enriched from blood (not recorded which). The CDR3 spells CASSEREHDEQFF. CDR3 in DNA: TGTGCCAGCAGTGAGAGGGAGCACGATGAGCAGTTCTTC.